What follows is one T cell receptor (beta chain) and its context. What it recognizes is unknown. These data belong to a study of cytomegalovirus exposure and HLA in healthy donors. Study-level points and caveats: Among the CMV-associated chains, three were confirmed in vitro as specific for CMV antigens.

Some clones are missing from TCRdb's copy, which holds only in-frame ones; the method was immunoSEQ multiplex PCR. The table records 300,000 to 400,000 clones, approximately 91% of them present only once. The CDR3 length is 13 residues. The V segment lost 5 bases and the J segment 5 bases; nucleotides outside the gene matches: 5. CDR1 and CDR2 (germline): LNHNV, YYDKDF (reference sequence). This sequence originates from a man younger than 40 in good health and CMV-seronegative. V and J are TRBV15 and TRBJ2-5; TRBD1 matches 7 bases. Sequencing was performed on PBMCs. The CDR3 spells CATSDRADETQYF. Written as DNA, the CDR3 is TGTGCCACCAGCGACAGGGCTGACGAGACCCAGTACTTC. Looking up the rest from reference TRBV15 and TRBJ2-5 gives the full variable domain: DAMVIQNPRYQVTQFGKPVTLSCSQTLNHNVMYWYQQKSSQAPKLLFHYYDKDFNNEADTPDNFQSRRPNTSFCFLDIRSPGLGDTAMYLCATSDRADETQYFGPGTRLLVL.